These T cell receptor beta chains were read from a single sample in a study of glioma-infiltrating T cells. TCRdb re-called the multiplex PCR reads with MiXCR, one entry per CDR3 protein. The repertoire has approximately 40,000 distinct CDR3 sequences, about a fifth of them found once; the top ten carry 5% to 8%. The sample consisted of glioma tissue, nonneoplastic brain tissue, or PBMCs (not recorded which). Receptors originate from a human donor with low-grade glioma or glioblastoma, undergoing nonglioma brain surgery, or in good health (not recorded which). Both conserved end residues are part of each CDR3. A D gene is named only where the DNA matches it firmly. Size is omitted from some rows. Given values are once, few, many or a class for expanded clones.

CDR3 protein: CASSLLAVMETQYF
CDR3 DNA: TGTGCCAGCAGCCTCCTAGCGGTAATGGAGACCCAGTACTTC
D gene: TRBD2
V gene: TRBV14
clone size: many
J gene: TRBJ2-5

CDR3 protein: CASSATSGTHNEQFF
CDR3 DNA: TGTGCCAGCAGTGCGACTAGCGGGACCCACAATGAGCAGTTCTTC
D gene: TRBD2
V gene: TRBV2
clone size: many
J gene: TRBJ2-1

CDR3 protein: CASSQDVAGATYEQYF
CDR3 DNA: TGTGCCAGCAGCCAAGATGTAGCGGGAGCGACCTACGAGCAGTACTTC
D gene: TRBD2
V gene: TRBV3-1
clone size: many
J gene: TRBJ2-7

CDR3 protein: CASSSNRQGINSPLHF
CDR3 DNA: TGTGCCAGCAGTTCAAATCGACAGGGCATCAATTCACCCCTCCACTTT
D gene: TRBD1
V gene: TRBV28
clone size: many
J gene: TRBJ1-6

CDR3 protein: CASSLSGGTSADTQYF
CDR3 DNA: TGCGCCAGCAGCTTGAGCGGGGGGACTAGCGCAGATACGCAGTATTTT
D gene: TRBD2
V gene: TRBV5-1
clone size: NA
J gene: TRBJ2-3

CDR3 protein: CASSYTTGGHTDTQYF
CDR3 DNA: TGTGCCAGCAGTTACACAACAGGGGGCCACACAGATACGCAGTATTTT
D gene: TRBD1
V gene: TRBV6-2/TRBV6-3
clone size: NA
J gene: TRBJ2-3

CDR3 protein: CASSLSGTGVTDTQYF
CDR3 DNA: TGTGCCAGCAGCCTCTCCGGGACAGGGGTCACAGATACGCAGTATTTT
D gene: TRBD1
V gene: TRBV7-3
clone size: many
J gene: TRBJ2-3

CDR3 protein: CSARGYRNTEAFF
CDR3 DNA: TGCAGTGCTAGGGGGTACAGGAACACTGAAGCTTTCTTT
D gene: NA
V gene: TRBV20-1
clone size: many
J gene: TRBJ1-1

CDR3 protein: CASSKDRGRRFPLHF
CDR3 DNA: TGTGCCAGCAGTAAAGACAGGGGCCGCCGATTCCCCCTCCACTTT
D gene: TRBD1
V gene: TRBV12-3/TRBV12-4
clone size: NA
J gene: TRBJ1-6

CDR3 protein: CASTLGSPLISTDTQYF
CDR3 DNA: TGCGCCAGCACGCTGGGTTCTCCACTCATTAGCACAGATACGCAGTATTTT
D gene: NA
V gene: TRBV5-1
clone size: many
J gene: TRBJ2-3

CDR3 protein: CAGLAGTTDTQYF
CDR3 DNA: TGTGCCGGACTAGCGGGAACCACAGATACGCAGTATTTT
D gene: TRBD2
V gene: TRBV30
clone size: NA
J gene: TRBJ2-3

CDR3 protein: CASSQDPGTQFF
CDR3 DNA: TGCGCCAGCAGCCAAGATCCGGGCACCCAGTTCTTC
D gene: NA
V gene: TRBV4-1
clone size: many
J gene: TRBJ2-1

CDR3 protein: CASSSSQGAIYEQYF
CDR3 DNA: TGTGCCAGCAGTTCCTCCCAGGGGGCGATCTACGAGCAGTACTTC
D gene: TRBD1
V gene: TRBV6-1
clone size: many
J gene: TRBJ2-7

CDR3 protein: CSALDTEAFF
CDR3 DNA: TGCAGTGCTCTCGACACTGAAGCTTTCTTT
D gene: NA
V gene: TRBV20-1
clone size: many
J gene: TRBJ1-1

CDR3 protein: CASTEGQGADTQYF
CDR3 DNA: TGTGCCAGCACCGAAGGACAGGGAGCAGATACGCAGTATTTT
D gene: TRBD1
V gene: TRBV27
clone size: medium-sized
J gene: TRBJ2-3

CDR3 protein: CASSWDQNTEAFF
CDR3 DNA: TGTGCCAGCAGTTGGGATCAAAACACTGAAGCTTTCTTT
D gene: NA
V gene: TRBV28
clone size: many
J gene: TRBJ1-1

CDR3 protein: CASSLRQSSYEQYF
CDR3 DNA: TGTGCCAGCAGTTTAAGACAGAGCTCCTACGAGCAGTACTTC
D gene: NA
V gene: TRBV28
clone size: NA
J gene: TRBJ2-7

CDR3 protein: CASGTLAANTGELFF
CDR3 DNA: TGTGCCAGCGGAACCTTAGCGGCGAACACCGGGGAGCTGTTTTTT
D gene: NA
V gene: TRBV5-4
clone size: few
J gene: TRBJ2-2

CDR3 protein: CASSTNPGRGDGYTF
CDR3 DNA: TGTGCCAGCAGCACTAACCCGGGGAGAGGGGACGGCTACACCTTC
D gene: NA
V gene: TRBV2
clone size: many
J gene: TRBJ1-2

CDR3 protein: CASSLGGANTGELFF
CDR3 DNA: TGTGCCAGCAGCTTGGGGGGTGCCAACACCGGGGAGCTGTTTTTT
D gene: NA
V gene: TRBV7-9
clone size: many
J gene: TRBJ2-2

CDR3 protein: CASSSPGQLDGYTF
CDR3 DNA: TGCGCCAGCAGCTCGCCGGGACAACTCGATGGCTACACCTTC
D gene: NA
V gene: TRBV5-1
clone size: many
J gene: TRBJ1-2

CDR3 protein: CASSFTGLTEAFF
CDR3 DNA: TGTGCCAGCAGTTTTACCGGCCTGACTGAAGCTTTCTTT
D gene: NA
V gene: TRBV27
clone size: many
J gene: TRBJ1-1

CDR3 protein: CASSLTSNQPQHF
CDR3 DNA: TGTGCCAGCAGCCTTACCTCAAATCAGCCCCAGCATTTT
D gene: NA
V gene: TRBV7-3
clone size: many
J gene: TRBJ1-5

CDR3 protein: CASSRGGRETQYF
CDR3 DNA: TGTGCCAGCAGCCGCGGGGGGCGGGAGACCCAGTACTTC
D gene: TRBD2
V gene: TRBV7-2
clone size: many
J gene: TRBJ2-5

CDR3 protein: CASSVGINTEAFF
CDR3 DNA: TGTGCCAGTAGTGTGGGTATAAACACTGAAGCTTTCTTT
D gene: NA
V gene: TRBV19
clone size: NA
J gene: TRBJ1-1

CDR3 protein: CASSTDSYNEQFF
CDR3 DNA: TGCGCCAGCAGCACAGACAGCTACAATGAGCAGTTCTTC
D gene: NA
V gene: TRBV5-1
clone size: few
J gene: TRBJ2-1

CDR3 protein: CASSFRDRYETKYF
CDR3 DNA: TGTGCCAGCAGCTTCCGGGACAGATATGAGACCAAGTACTTC
D gene: TRBD1
V gene: TRBV5-4
clone size: NA
J gene: TRBJ2-5

CDR3 protein: CASSMGSGGATYNEQFF
CDR3 DNA: TGTGCCAGTAGTATGGGTAGCGGGGGGGCCACCTACAATGAGCAGTTCTTC
D gene: TRBD2
V gene: TRBV19
clone size: many
J gene: TRBJ2-1

CDR3 protein: CASSQYVNFGSGEQYF
CDR3 DNA: TGCGCCAGCAGCCAATATGTTAATTTCGGTTCTGGGGAGCAGTACTTC
D gene: NA
V gene: TRBV4-1
clone size: NA
J gene: TRBJ2-7

CDR3 protein: CASNPAVGQGQETQYF
CDR3 DNA: TGTGCCAGCAATCCTGCGGTGGGACAGGGTCAAGAGACCCAGTACTTC
D gene: TRBD1
V gene: TRBV2
clone size: few
J gene: TRBJ2-5

CDR3 protein: CASSLADYYNEQFF
CDR3 DNA: TGTGCCAGCAGCTTGGCGGACTACTACAATGAGCAGTTCTTC
D gene: NA
V gene: TRBV5-6
clone size: NA
J gene: TRBJ2-1

CDR3 protein: CASSLRGVKNIQYF
CDR3 DNA: TGTGCCAGCAGTTTAAGGGGGGTCAAAAACATTCAGTACTTC
D gene: NA
V gene: TRBV12-3/TRBV12-4
clone size: NA
J gene: TRBJ2-4

CDR3 protein: CASSEFGHQPQHF
CDR3 DNA: TGTGCCAGCAGTGAATTTGGGCATCAGCCCCAGCATTTT
D gene: NA
V gene: TRBV25-1
clone size: many
J gene: TRBJ1-5

CDR3 protein: CSASGVGISNQPQHF
CDR3 DNA: TGCAGTGCTAGTGGGGTGGGCATTAGCAATCAGCCCCAGCATTTT
D gene: NA
V gene: TRBV20-1
clone size: once
J gene: TRBJ1-5

CDR3 protein: CAISESIGNSNQPQHF
CDR3 DNA: TGTGCCATCAGTGAGTCTATCGGGAATAGCAATCAGCCCCAGCATTTT
D gene: NA
V gene: TRBV10-3
clone size: many
J gene: TRBJ1-5

CDR3 protein: CASRQPGLAGASLGETQYF
CDR3 DNA: TGTGCCAGCAGGCAACCTGGACTAGCGGGGGCCTCCCTTGGGGAGACCCAGTACTTC
D gene: TRBD2
V gene: TRBV7-8
clone size: NA
J gene: TRBJ2-5

CDR3 protein: CASSEEEGWTEAFF
CDR3 DNA: TGTGCCAGCAGTGAAGAGGAGGGTTGGACTGAAGCTTTCTTT
D gene: NA
V gene: TRBV2
clone size: many
J gene: TRBJ1-1

CDR3 protein: CASKADYNSPLHF
CDR3 DNA: TGTGCCAGCAAGGCAGATTATAATTCACCCCTCCACTTT
D gene: NA
V gene: TRBV2
clone size: many
J gene: TRBJ1-6

CDR3 protein: CASRQDLGPQETQYF
CDR3 DNA: TGTGCCAGCCGCCAAGATCTTGGGCCACAAGAGACCCAGTACTTC
D gene: NA
V gene: TRBV3-1
clone size: NA
J gene: TRBJ2-5

CDR3 protein: CASSLSTVPNTGELFF
CDR3 DNA: TGTGCCAGCAGCTTATCGACGGTGCCGAACACCGGGGAGCTGTTTTTT
D gene: NA
V gene: TRBV11-1
clone size: NA
J gene: TRBJ2-2

CDR3 protein: CASSVTGVGDSPLHF
CDR3 DNA: TGTGCCAGCAGCGTGACAGGGGTCGGGGATTCACCCCTCCACTTT
D gene: TRBD1
V gene: TRBV7-2
clone size: many
J gene: TRBJ1-6

CDR3 protein: CAGSLSGGALVNSPLHF
CDR3 DNA: TGTGCCGGCAGCCTGTCTGGGGGGGCTCTGGTTAATTCACCCCTCCACTTT
D gene: NA
V gene: TRBV7-2
clone size: NA
J gene: TRBJ1-6

CDR3 protein: CASSFGTDGYTF
CDR3 DNA: TGCGCCAGCAGCTTTGGGACGGATGGCTACACCTTC
D gene: NA
V gene: TRBV5-1
clone size: many
J gene: TRBJ1-2

CDR3 protein: CASRGQPDPAFF
CDR3 DNA: TGTGCCAGCAGGGGACAGCCCGACCCGGCTTTCTTT
D gene: TRBD1
V gene: TRBV2
clone size: many
J gene: TRBJ1-1

CDR3 protein: CASSEGSHYGYTF
CDR3 DNA: TGTGCCAGCAGTGAAGGGTCCCACTATGGCTACACCTTC
D gene: NA
V gene: TRBV2
clone size: many
J gene: TRBJ1-2

CDR3 protein: CASSPQRGANVLTF
CDR3 DNA: TGTGCCAGCAGCCCACAACGGGGGGCCAACGTCCTGACTTTC
D gene: NA
V gene: TRBV11-2
clone size: NA
J gene: TRBJ2-6

CDR3 protein: CASSIFGNTEAFF
CDR3 DNA: TGTGCCAGTAGTATTTTCGGAAACACTGAAGCTTTCTTT
D gene: NA
V gene: TRBV19
clone size: many
J gene: TRBJ1-1

CDR3 protein: CASSFQLAGGRLNTGELFF
CDR3 DNA: TGTGCCAGCAGCTTTCAACTAGCGGGGGGGCGCTTGAACACCGGGGAGCTGTTTTTT
D gene: TRBD2
V gene: TRBV7-2
clone size: many
J gene: TRBJ2-2

CDR3 protein: CASSLSGTGANEKLFF
CDR3 DNA: TGTGCCAGCAGTTTATCGGGGACAGGAGCAAATGAAAAACTGTTTTTT
D gene: TRBD1
V gene: TRBV28
clone size: many
J gene: TRBJ1-4

CDR3 protein: CASSLLASSGVHNEQFF
CDR3 DNA: TGTGCCAGCAGTTTGTTGGCTAGCTCGGGGGTACACAATGAGCAGTTCTTC
D gene: NA
V gene: TRBV27
clone size: many
J gene: TRBJ2-1

CDR3 protein: CASSLQGVRETQYF
CDR3 DNA: TGTGCCAGCAGCCTACAGGGTGTGAGGGAGACCCAGTACTTC
D gene: NA
V gene: TRBV28
clone size: many
J gene: TRBJ2-5

CDR3 protein: CSAGTANEQFF
CDR3 DNA: TGCAGTGCCGGGACGGCCAACGAGCAGTTCTTC
D gene: NA
V gene: TRBV20-1
clone size: NA
J gene: TRBJ2-1

CDR3 protein: CAWSRCYEQFF
CDR3 DNA: TGTGCCTGGAGCCGGTGCTATGAGCAGTTCTTC
D gene: NA
V gene: TRBV28
clone size: NA
J gene: TRBJ2-1

CDR3 protein: CASSQYLLQANTGELFF
CDR3 DNA: TGCGCCAGCAGCCAATACCTTCTACAGGCTAACACCGGGGAGCTGTTTTTT
D gene: NA
V gene: TRBV4-1
clone size: many
J gene: TRBJ2-2

CDR3 protein: CASSRLGTTTASPLHF
CDR3 DNA: TGTGCCAGCAGCCGCTTAGGGACCACCACGGCTTCACCCCTCCACTTT
D gene: NA
V gene: TRBV3-1
clone size: few
J gene: TRBJ1-6

CDR3 protein: CSAIQRLKIGEAYEQYF
CDR3 DNA: TGCAGTGCTATTCAAAGATTAAAAATTGGGGAAGCCTACGAGCAGTACTTC
D gene: NA
V gene: TRBV20-1
clone size: many
J gene: TRBJ2-7

CDR3 protein: CASSYSSRGKNQPQHF
CDR3 DNA: TGTGCCAGCAGTTACTCGAGCAGGGGGAAAAATCAGCCCCAACATTTT
D gene: TRBD1
V gene: TRBV6-5
clone size: once
J gene: TRBJ1-5